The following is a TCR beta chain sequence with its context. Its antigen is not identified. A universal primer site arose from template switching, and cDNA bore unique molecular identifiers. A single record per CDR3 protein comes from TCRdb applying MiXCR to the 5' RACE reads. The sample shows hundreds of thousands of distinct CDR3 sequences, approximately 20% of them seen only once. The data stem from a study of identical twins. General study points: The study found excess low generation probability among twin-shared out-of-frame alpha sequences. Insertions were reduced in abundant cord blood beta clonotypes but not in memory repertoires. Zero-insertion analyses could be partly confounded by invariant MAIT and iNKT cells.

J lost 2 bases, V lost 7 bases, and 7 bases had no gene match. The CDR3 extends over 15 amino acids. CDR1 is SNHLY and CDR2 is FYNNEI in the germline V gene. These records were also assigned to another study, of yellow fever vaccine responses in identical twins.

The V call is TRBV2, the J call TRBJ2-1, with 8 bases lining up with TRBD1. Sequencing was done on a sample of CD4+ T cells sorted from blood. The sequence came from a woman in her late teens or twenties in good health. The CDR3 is CASTKDRVPYNEQFF. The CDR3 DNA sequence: TGTGCCAGCACTAAGGACAGGGTCCCCTACAATGAGCAGTTCTTC.